This T cell receptor beta chain was sequenced during a study of blood T cell repertoires in COVID-19. In the study overall: Acute-phase and convalescent COVID-19 samples originated in the United States, Italy and Spain. From T cells, B-cell-depleted T cells, or PBMCs came the material, which was cDNA or gDNA.

The CDR3 has 18 residues. V shed 7 bases and J 0 bases; nucleotides not matched to a gene: 12. The V gene's germline CDR1 is SNHLY and CDR2 FYNNEI. In the original processing: Scientists estimated how many nucleated cells there were by amplifying reference gene primers. Generated by immunoSEQ multiplex PCR, the TCRdb table keeps only in-frame clones and is missing some. V, J and clone size are taken as reported in that table, and D and trimming were inferred from the DNA itself. The sample contains a few hundred thousand clones, 65% to 85% of which appear only once. The origin of this receptor is a woman in her 30s who had recovered from COVID-19. Sequencing was done on a sample of peripheral blood. The V gene is TRBV2, the J gene TRBJ2-4; 10 bases fit TRBD2. CDR3 residues: CASTLPKREGLAKNIQYF. For the CDR3, the DNA is TGTGCCAGCACCCTCCCGAAGCGGGAGGGGCTAGCCAAAAACATTCAGTACTTC.